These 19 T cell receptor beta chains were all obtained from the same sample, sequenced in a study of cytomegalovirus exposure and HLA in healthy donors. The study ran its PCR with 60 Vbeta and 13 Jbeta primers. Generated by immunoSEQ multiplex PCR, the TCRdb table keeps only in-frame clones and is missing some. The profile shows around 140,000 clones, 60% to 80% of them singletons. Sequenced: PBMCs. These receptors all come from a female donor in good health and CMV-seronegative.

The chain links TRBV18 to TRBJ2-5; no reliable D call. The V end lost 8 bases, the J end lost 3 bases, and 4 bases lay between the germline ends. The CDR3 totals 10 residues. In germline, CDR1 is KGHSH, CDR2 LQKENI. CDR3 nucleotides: TGTGCCAGCCCAGAAGAGACCCAGTACTTC. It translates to CASPEETQYF.

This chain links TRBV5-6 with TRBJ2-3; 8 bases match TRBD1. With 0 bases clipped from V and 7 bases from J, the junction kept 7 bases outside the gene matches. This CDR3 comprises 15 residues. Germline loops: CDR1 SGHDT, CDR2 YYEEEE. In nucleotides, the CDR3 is TGTGCCAGCAGCTTGGGCAGGGGGCTAGGTTATACGCAGTATTTT. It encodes CASSLGRGLGYTQYF.

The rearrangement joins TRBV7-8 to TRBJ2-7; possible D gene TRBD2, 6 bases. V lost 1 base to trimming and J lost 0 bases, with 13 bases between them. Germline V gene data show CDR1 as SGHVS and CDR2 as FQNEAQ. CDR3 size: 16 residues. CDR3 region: CASSLGPSATSYEQYF. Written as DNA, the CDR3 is TGTGCCAGCAGCTTAGGGCCTAGCGCGACCTCCTACGAGCAGTACTTC. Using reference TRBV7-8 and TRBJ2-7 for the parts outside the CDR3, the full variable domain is GAGVSQSPRYKVAKRGQDVALRCDPISGHVSLFWYQQALGQGPEFLTYFQNEAQLDKSGLPSDRFFAERPEGSVSTLKIQRTQQEDSAVYLCASSLGPSATSYEQYFGPGTRLTVT.

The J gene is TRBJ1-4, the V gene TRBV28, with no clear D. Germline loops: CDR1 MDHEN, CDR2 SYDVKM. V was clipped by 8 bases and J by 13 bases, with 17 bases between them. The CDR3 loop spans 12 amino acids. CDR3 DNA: TGTGCCAGCGGGCTATCGACATCTCCACTGTTTTTT. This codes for CASGLSTSPLFF. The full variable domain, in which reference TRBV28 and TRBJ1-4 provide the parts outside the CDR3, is DVKVTQSSRYLVKRTGEKVFLECVQDMDHENMFWYRQDPGLGLRLIYFSYDVKMKEKGDIPEGYSVSREKKERFSLILESASTNQTSMYLCASGLSTSPLFFGSGTQLSVL.

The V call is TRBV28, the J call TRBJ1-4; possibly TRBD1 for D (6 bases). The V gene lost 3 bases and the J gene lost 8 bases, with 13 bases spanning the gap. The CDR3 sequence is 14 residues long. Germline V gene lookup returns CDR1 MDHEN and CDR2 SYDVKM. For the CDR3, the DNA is TGTGCCAGCAGTTTTGGGCCAGGGGAAGAAAAACTGTTTTTT. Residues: CASSFGPGEEKLFF.

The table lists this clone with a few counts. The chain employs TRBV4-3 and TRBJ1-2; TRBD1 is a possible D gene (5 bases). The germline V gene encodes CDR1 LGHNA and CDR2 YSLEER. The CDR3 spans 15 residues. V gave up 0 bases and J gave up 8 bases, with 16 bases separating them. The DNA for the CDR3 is TGCGCCAGCAGCCAAGATCCCAGGGTGGCAGCCGGCTACACCTTC. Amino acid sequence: CASSQDPRVAAGYTF.

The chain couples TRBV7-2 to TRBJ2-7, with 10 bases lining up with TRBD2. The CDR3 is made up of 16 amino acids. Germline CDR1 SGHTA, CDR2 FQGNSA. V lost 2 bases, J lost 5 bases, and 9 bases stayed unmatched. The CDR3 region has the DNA TGTGCCAGCAGCTTATCGCCTAGCGGGAGTCGGAACGAGCAGTACTTC. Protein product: CASSLSPSGSRNEQYF.

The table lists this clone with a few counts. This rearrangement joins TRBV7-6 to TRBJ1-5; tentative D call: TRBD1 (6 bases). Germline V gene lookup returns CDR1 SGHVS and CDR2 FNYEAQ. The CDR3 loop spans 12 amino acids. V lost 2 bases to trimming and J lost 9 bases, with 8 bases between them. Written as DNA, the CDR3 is TGTGCCAGCAGCTTACAGACAGGGCCCCAGCATTTT. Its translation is CASSLQTGPQHF.

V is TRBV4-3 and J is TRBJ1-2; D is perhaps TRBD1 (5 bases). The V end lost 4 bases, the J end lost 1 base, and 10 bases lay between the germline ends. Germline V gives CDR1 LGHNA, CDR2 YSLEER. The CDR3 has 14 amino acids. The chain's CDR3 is CASSPDRSNYGYTF. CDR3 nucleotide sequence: TGCGCCAGCAGCCCAGACAGAAGTAACTATGGCTACACCTTC.

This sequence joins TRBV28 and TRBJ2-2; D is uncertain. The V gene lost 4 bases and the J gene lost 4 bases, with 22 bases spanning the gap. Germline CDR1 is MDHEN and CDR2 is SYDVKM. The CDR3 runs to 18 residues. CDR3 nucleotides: TGTGCCAGCAGTTCGCCCGGATTTGGGCGTCCTGGCACCGGGGAGCTGTTTTTT. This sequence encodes CASSSPGFGRPGTGELFF.

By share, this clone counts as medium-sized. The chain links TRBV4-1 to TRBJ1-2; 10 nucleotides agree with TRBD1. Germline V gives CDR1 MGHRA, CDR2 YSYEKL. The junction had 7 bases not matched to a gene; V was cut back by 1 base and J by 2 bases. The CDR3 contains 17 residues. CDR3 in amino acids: CASSQVRDRGKNYGYTF. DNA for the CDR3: TGCGCCAGCAGCCAAGTCCGGGACAGGGGTAAGAACTATGGCTACACCTTC.

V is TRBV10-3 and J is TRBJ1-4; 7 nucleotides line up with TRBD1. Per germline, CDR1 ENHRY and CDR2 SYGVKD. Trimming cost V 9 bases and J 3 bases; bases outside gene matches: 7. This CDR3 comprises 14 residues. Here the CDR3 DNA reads TGTGCCATTTGGACAGGATTTGCTAATGAAAAACTGTTTTTT. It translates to CAIWTGFANEKLFF.

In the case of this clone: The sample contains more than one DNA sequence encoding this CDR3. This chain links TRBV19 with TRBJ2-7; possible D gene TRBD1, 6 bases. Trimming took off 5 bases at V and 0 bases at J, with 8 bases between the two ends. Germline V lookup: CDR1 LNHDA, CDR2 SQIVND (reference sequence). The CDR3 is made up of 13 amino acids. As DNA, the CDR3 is TGTGCCAGTAGTTTGGACAGCTCCTACGAGCAGTACTTC. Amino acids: CASSLDSSYEQYF. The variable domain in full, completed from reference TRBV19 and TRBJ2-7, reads DGGITQSPKYLFRKEGQNVTLSCEQNLNHDAMYWYRQDPGQGLRLIYYSQIVNDFQKGDIAEGYSVSREKKESFPLTVTSAQKNPTAFYLCASSLDSSYEQYFGPGTRLTVT.

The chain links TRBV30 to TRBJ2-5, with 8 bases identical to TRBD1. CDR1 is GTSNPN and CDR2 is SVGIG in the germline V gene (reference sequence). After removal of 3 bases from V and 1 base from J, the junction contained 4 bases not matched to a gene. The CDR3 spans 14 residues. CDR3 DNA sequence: TGTGCCTGGAGCACCGGGACAGGCCAAGAGACCCAGTACTTC. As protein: CAWSTGTGQETQYF.

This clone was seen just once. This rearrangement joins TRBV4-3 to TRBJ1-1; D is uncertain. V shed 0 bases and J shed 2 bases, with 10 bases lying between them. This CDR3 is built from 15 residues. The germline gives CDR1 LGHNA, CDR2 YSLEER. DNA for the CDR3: TGCGCCAGCAGCCAAGATTGGGCACGAAACACTGAAGCTTTCTTT. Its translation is CASSQDWARNTEAFF.

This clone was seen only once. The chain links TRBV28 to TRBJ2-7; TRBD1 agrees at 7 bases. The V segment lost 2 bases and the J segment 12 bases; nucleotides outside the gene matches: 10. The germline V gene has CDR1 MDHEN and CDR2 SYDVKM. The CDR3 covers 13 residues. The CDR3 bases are TGTGCCAGCAGTTTAGCGACAGGGAGTGTTTGGTACTTC. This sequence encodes CASSLATGSVWYF.

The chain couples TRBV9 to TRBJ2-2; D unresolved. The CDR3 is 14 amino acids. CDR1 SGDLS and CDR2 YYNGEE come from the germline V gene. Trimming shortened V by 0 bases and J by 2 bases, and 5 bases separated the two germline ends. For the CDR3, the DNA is TGTGCCAGCAGCGTAGTTCCTAACACCGGGGAGCTGTTTTTT. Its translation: CASSVVPNTGELFF.

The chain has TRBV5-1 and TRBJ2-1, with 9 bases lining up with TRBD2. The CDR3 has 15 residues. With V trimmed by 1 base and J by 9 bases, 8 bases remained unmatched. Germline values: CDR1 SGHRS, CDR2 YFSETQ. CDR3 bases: TGCGCCAGCAGCTTGTCGGCGGGAGGGCCGAGTGAGCAGTTCTTC. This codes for CASSLSAGGPSEQFF.

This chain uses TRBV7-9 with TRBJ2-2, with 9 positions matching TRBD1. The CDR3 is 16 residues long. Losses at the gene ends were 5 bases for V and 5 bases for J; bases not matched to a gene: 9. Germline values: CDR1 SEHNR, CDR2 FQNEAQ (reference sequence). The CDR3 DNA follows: TGTGCCAGCAGCATACGGGACAGGGACCCGACCGGGGAGCTGTTTTTT. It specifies CASSIRDRDPTGELFF.